Included here is one T cell receptor (beta chain) sequence, with context. The sample comes from a study of technical replicates of blood from several donors. The germline V gene has CDR1 MNHNS and CDR2 SASEGT. The V gene lost 7 bases and the J gene lost 5 bases, with 14 bases spanning the gap. This CDR3 spans 13 amino acids. Assay used: immunoSEQ multiplex PCR; TCRdb lists only in-frame clones, some missing. The top ten clones hold approximately 0.3% of a sample with roughly 68,000 clones, about 97% of them seen once. The V call is TRBV6-1, the J call TRBJ2-5; no clear D gene. The source is a human donor in good health. The sample consisted of T cells isolated from PBMCs. CDR3 in DNA: TGTGCCAGCAATTTCGGGTACGCCGAGACCCAGTACTTC. This encodes CASNFGYAETQYF.